This TCR beta chain was observed in a study of CD8 T cells in ankylosing spondylitis. A quantitative 5'-RACE method, one with molecular barcodes, was used to make TCR beta libraries. TCRdb ran MiXCR on the 5' RACE reads and lists one entry per CDR3 protein. Among about 150,000 distinct CDR3 sequences listed, approximately 7.3% were seen once. Findings of the study overall: Earlier reports found some motif variants in synovial fluid and blood in reactive arthritis. A TCR beta motif of eight highly homologous variants appeared characteristic of ankylosing spondylitis blood. CD8+ by phenotype, disease-linked clones were relatively rare in peripheral blood.

This clonotype was counted at least ten times. Its cognate antigen is unknown. Trimming took 3 bases from V and 0 from J, leaving 7 bases between them. The CDR3 length is 14 residues. The clonotype comes from a female donor with ankylosing spondylitis or in good health (not recorded which). The sequenced material came from blood, either unsorted or a sorted T cell fraction (not recorded which). The chain joins TRBV12-3 or TRBV12-4 to TRBJ2-3; no clear D. The CDR3, as DNA: TGTGCCAGCAGTTTTTGGCGTAGCACAGATACGCAGTATTTT. As protein: CASSFWRSTDTQYF.